This T cell receptor (beta chain) appears in the sequencing data of a study of T cells after yellow fever vaccination. On this clonotype: No antigen is known for it.

From the 5' RACE reads, TCRdb called clonotypes with MiXCR, one entry per CDR3 protein. The sample contains under 80,000 distinct CDR3 sequences, roughly 7.4% of which appear only once. The germline V gene encodes CDR1 MNHEY and CDR2 SVGAGI. V was trimmed by 0 bases and J by 1 base, leaving 7 bases between them. CDR3 size: 15 residues. Study-level points and caveats: Peaking faster, on day 5 versus 15, the secondary response was nonetheless weaker. Although most clonotypes did not, a small share appeared in both CD4 and CD8 compartments.

The receptor comes from a man aged 25-45 years who received the YFV17D yellow fever vaccine. Material: CD8+ T cells sorted from PBMCs, obtained 15 days after the yellow fever booster vaccination. The V and J genes are TRBV6-5 and TRBJ1-5, with D possibly matching TRBD1 (6 bases). In DNA form, the CDR3 reads TGTGCCAGCAGTTACTCACAGGGAAGCAATCAGCCCCAGCATTTT. This encodes CASSYSQGSNQPQHF.